Listed below are T cell receptor beta chains from one sample, sequenced in a study of cytomegalovirus exposure and HLA in healthy donors. Sequencing used immunoSEQ multiplex PCR; TCRdb keeps in-frame clones, though not all of them. This table holds about 160,000 clones, about 65% found once. The sequencing input was PBMCs. These receptors were collected from a woman aged 18-30 years in good health and CMV-seropositive. The CDR3 runs from the conserved cysteine through the conserved F or W. The D gene is left open where the match is weak. Size is stated for part of the rows, as once, few or many counts, or as a class when the clone is expanded.

>.|.|TRBJ1-1|TRBV9
CASSVSGRGTEAFF
TGTGCCAGCAGCGTATCTGGCAGGGGCACTGAAGCTTTCTTT
>TRBD1|.|TRBJ2-7|TRBV4-2
CASSQDGGTGAYEQYF
TGTGCCAGCAGCCAAGATGGGGGTACAGGGGCCTACGAGCAGTACTTC
>TRBD1|.|TRBJ2-1|TRBV10-2
CASSDIGQDLNEQFF
TGCGCCAGCAGTGATATCGGACAGGACCTCAATGAGCAGTTCTTC
>.|.|TRBJ1-5|TRBV6-5
CASSTDRYQPQHF
TGTGCCAGCAGTACCGACAGGTACCAGCCCCAGCATTTT
>.|.|TRBJ1-1|TRBV7-3
CASSSKGRSVNTEAFF
TGTGCCAGCAGCTCAAAGGGGCGGTCGGTTAACACTGAAGCTTTCTTT
>.|.|TRBJ2-3|TRBV9
CASSVGGTDTQYF
TGTGCCAGCAGCGTGGGAGGCACAGATACGCAGTATTTT
>.|.|TRBJ2-5|TRBV7-2
CASSFTKETQYF
TGTGCCAGCAGCTTTACAAAAGAGACCCAGTACTTC
>.|.|TRBJ1-2|TRBV6-5
CASSPVVGGHYGYTF
TGTGCCAGCAGTCCCGTCGTTGGGGGCCACTATGGCTACACCTTC
>.|.|TRBJ2-7|TRBV7-8
CASSLGGGLDEQYF
TGTGCCAGCAGCTTAGGGGGGGGGCTGGACGAGCAGTACTTC
>.|.|TRBJ1-6|TRBV4-1
CASSQLGTHLTLHF
TGCGCCAGCAGCCAACTAGGGACACACCTCACCCTCCACTTT
>.|.|TRBJ2-5|TRBV13
CASSLKDSQETQYF
TGTGCCAGCAGCCTAAAGGACAGCCAAGAGACCCAGTACTTC
>TRBD2|.|TRBJ2-2|TRBV6-1
CASTLLAGGLGELFF
TGTGCCAGCACGTTACTAGCGGGGGGCCTCGGGGAGCTGTTTTTT
>.|.|TRBJ2-1|TRBV7-3
CASSFKLGAGSDNEQFF
TGTGCCAGCAGCTTTAAACTTGGGGCGGGAAGCGACAATGAGCAGTTCTTC
>.|few|TRBJ1-3|TRBV7-6
CASSLATAFTGNTIYF
TGTGCCAGCAGCTTAGCGACAGCCTTTACTGGAAACACCATATATTTT
>.|once|TRBJ2-7|TRBV19
CASSIVGGITSEQYF
TGTGCCAGTAGTATAGTGGGCGGGATTACAAGCGAGCAGTACTTC
>.|few|TRBJ1-2|TRBV19
CASSTFPRGGYTF
TGTGCCAGTAGTACCTTCCCCAGGGGTGGCTACACCTTC
>.|.|TRBJ1-1|TRBV2
CASSEGGLGEAFF
TGTGCCAGCAGTGAAGGGGGGCTTGGTGAAGCTTTCTTT
>.|.|TRBJ1-2|TRBV7-9
CASSLALGGNYGYTF
TGTGCCAGCAGCTTAGCTTTAGGAGGGAACTATGGCTACACCTTC
>.|.|TRBJ1-6|TRBV19
CASSIGLGTGNSPLHF
TGTGCCAGTAGTATAGGTCTAGGGACTGGGAATTCACCCCTCCACTTT
>.|few|TRBJ1-3|TRBV30
CAWSAVGQGENTIYF
TGTGCCTGGAGTGCGGTCGGACAAGGCGAAAACACCATATATTTT
>.|.|TRBJ2-7|TRBV4-1
CASSQEVGASSYEQYF
TGCGCCAGCAGCCAAGAAGTTGGGGCTAGCTCCTACGAGCAGTACTTC
>TRBD2|.|TRBJ2-1|TRBV7-3
CASSLRGGWDEQFF
TGTGCCAGCAGCTTAAGGGGGGGGTGGGATGAGCAGTTCTTC
>.|few|TRBJ1-1|TRBV4-3
CASSQEPGLNTEAFF
TGCGCCAGCAGCCAAGAGCCAGGACTTAACACTGAAGCTTTCTTT
>.|few|TRBJ1-1|TRBV7-9
CASSGQWNTEAFF
TGTGCCAGCAGCGGACAGTGGAACACTGAAGCTTTCTTT
>.|.|TRBJ2-3|TRBV13
CASTPGETTDTQYF
TGTGCCAGCACCCCGGGGGAGACCACAGATACGCAGTATTTT
>.|.|TRBJ2-5|TRBV9
CASSVFASWYETQYF
TGTGCCAGCAGCGTATTCGCTAGCTGGTACGAGACCCAGTACTTC
>TRBD1|.|TRBJ2-7|TRBV11-2
CASSLAQGTYEQYF
TGTGCCAGCAGCTTAGCACAGGGGACCTACGAGCAGTACTTC
>.|.|TRBJ2-2|TRBV4-1
CASSLSRTVGTGELFF
TGCGCCAGCAGTCTCTCCCGGACAGTCGGCACCGGGGAGCTGTTTTTT
>.|once|TRBJ1-5|TRBV6-5
CTSSPPGGTNQPQHF
TGTACCAGCAGTCCCCCCGGGGGGACCAATCAGCCCCAGCATTTT
>TRBD1|.|TRBJ1-1|TRBV5-6
CASSHFGQGNTEAFF
TGTGCCAGCAGCCATTTTGGACAGGGAAACACTGAAGCTTTCTTT
>.|.|TRBJ2-1|TRBV12-5
CASGLVHGSYNEQFF
TGTGCTAGTGGTTTGGTACACGGGAGTTACAATGAGCAGTTCTTC
>.|.|TRBJ1-1|TRBV10-2
CASNDWGLNTEAFF
TGCGCCAGCAATGACTGGGGGCTGAACACTGAAGCTTTCTTT
>TRBD2|.|TRBJ2-4|TRBV2
CASSAILGLAISTSNIQYF
TGTGCCAGCAGTGCGATCCTGGGACTAGCCATCTCAACCTCAAACATTCAGTACTTC
>.|.|TRBJ1-4|TRBV5-5
CASSLASHGTTNEKLFF
TGTGCCAGCAGCTTGGCCTCACACGGGACAACAAATGAAAAACTGTTTTTT
>.|few|TRBJ2-5|TRBV25-1
CASSEYSTGETQYF
TGTGCCAGCAGTGAATACTCTACCGGGGAGACCCAGTACTTC
>.|.|TRBJ1-1|TRBV11-2
CASSLESGTEAFF
TGTGCCAGCAGCTTAGAGTCGGGGACTGAAGCTTTCTTT
>TRBD2|.|TRBJ2-7|TRBV7-8
CASSLQTSGGYEQYF
TGTGCCAGCAGCTTACAGACTAGCGGAGGCTACGAGCAGTACTTC
>TRBD1|.|TRBJ1-5|TRBV27
CASSPQGDNQPQHF
TGTGCCAGCAGTCCACAGGGGGACAATCAGCCCCAGCATTTT
>TRBD1|.|TRBJ1-1|TRBV18
CASSRDRMNTEAFF
TGTGCCAGCTCACGGGACAGGATGAACACTGAAGCTTTCTTT
>TRBD1|.|TRBJ2-7|TRBV18
CASSPGQGVHEQYF
TGTGCCAGCTCTCCGGGACAGGGGGTCCACGAGCAGTACTTC
>TRBD1|.|TRBJ1-6|TRBV9
CASSVRQGGENSPLHF
TGTGCCAGCAGCGTCCGACAGGGTGGGGAAAATTCACCCCTCCACTTT
>.|.|TRBJ1-2|TRBV6-6
CASSTAALYGYTF
TGTGCCAGCTCCACGGCGGCGCTCTATGGCTACACCTTC
>TRBD1|.|TRBJ1-1|TRBV4-2
CASSPAGTGGQTEAFF
TGTGCCAGCAGCCCAGCCGGGACAGGGGGCCAGACTGAAGCTTTCTTT
>TRBD1|.|TRBJ2-7|TRBV5-6
CASSPRDRGYDEQYF
TGTGCCAGCAGCCCTCGGGACAGGGGTTACGACGAGCAGTACTTC
>.|.|TRBJ2-1|TRBV6-5
CASSYLSGLQEVQFF
TGTGCCAGCAGTTACTTAAGCGGGTTGCAGGAAGTGCAGTTCTTC
>.|.|TRBJ2-5|TRBV5-1
CASSTAQETQYF
TGCGCCAGCAGTACAGCCCAAGAGACCCAGTACTTC
>.|.|TRBJ2-3|TRBV5-4
CASSSRGGAYITDTQYF
TGTGCCAGCAGTTCCCGTGGGGGGGCTTATATCACAGATACGCAGTATTTT
>.|.|TRBJ1-1|TRBV7-2
CASSLRGEAFF
TGTGCCAGCAGCTTAAGGGGTGAAGCTTTCTTT
>TRBD1|.|TRBJ2-3|TRBV27
CASSLGTGVTDTQYF
TGTGCCAGCAGTTTAGGTACAGGGGTGACAGATACGCAGTATTTT
>.|.|TRBJ2-1|TRBV28
CASSLLGGRRGQTYYNEQFF
TGTGCCAGCAGTTTATTAGGGGGGAGGAGGGGGCAAACCTATTACAATGAGCAGTTCTTC